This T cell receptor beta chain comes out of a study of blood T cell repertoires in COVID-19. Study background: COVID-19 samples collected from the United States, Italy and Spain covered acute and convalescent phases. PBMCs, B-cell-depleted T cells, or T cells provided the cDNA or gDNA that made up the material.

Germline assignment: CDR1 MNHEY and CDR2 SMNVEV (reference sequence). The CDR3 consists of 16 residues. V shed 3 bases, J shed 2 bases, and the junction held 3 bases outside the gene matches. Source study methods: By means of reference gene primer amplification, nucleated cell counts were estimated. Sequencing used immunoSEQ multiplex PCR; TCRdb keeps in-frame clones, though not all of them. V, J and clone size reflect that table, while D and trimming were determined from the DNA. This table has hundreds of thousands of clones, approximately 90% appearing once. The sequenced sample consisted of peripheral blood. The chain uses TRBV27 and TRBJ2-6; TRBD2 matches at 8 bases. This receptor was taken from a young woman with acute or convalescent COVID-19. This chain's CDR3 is CASSFGGEAGANVLTF. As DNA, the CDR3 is TGTGCCAGCAGTTTCGGGGGGGAGGCTGGGGCCAACGTCCTGACTTTC.